The sequence of this T cell receptor beta chain was determined in a study of blood T cell repertoires in COVID-19. Overall study context: Both acute and convalescent COVID-19 samples were obtained from the United States, Italy and Spain. T cells, B-cell-depleted T cells, or PBMCs provided the cDNA or gDNA that served as material.

In the authors' workflow: The assay estimated nucleated cells by amplifying reference gene primers. TCRdb's copy holds only in-frame clones and misses some; the assay was immunoSEQ multiplex PCR. The V and J calls and the clone size are those of that table, but D and trimming were determined from the DNA. In the table there are some 100,000 clones, 88% of which are singletons. The V and J ends lost 4 bases and 7 bases, in that order; junction bases with no gene match: 11. Germline CDR1 SGHNT, CDR2 YYREEE (reference sequence). The CDR3 length is 16 residues. The chain joins TRBV5-4 to TRBJ2-1, with TRBD2 matching 10 bases. This receptor was taken from a woman aged 60-70 years with acute or convalescent COVID-19. The sample consisted of peripheral blood. The CDR3 is CASSPGGLAGANEQFF. In nucleotides, the CDR3 is TGTGCCAGCAGCCCGGGAGGGCTAGCGGGAGCGAATGAGCAGTTCTTC.